The clone carrying this TCR beta chain was detected a few times. What it binds is unknown. Per the authors' pipeline: With a range of about 23,224 to 690,600, the median per sample was 95,638 TCRs. One entry per CDR3 protein results from TCRdb running MiXCR on the RACE reads. The V and J calls come from TCRdb's annotation, not from the publication. The sample lists tens of thousands of distinct CDR3 sequences; around 10% were seen once. Time point described: patch test 3, about 24 weeks after DPC sensitization. The treatment is: therapeutic diphenylcyclopropenone sensitization with weekly scalp DPC. This sample is part of a study of human T cells and chemical hapten exposure. Study as a whole: Across the whole study, which lasted around 24 weeks, patients were given diphenylcyclopropenone on the scalp once a week. Broader study findings: Patch test score was positively correlated with the counts of TCRs that had expanded at PT1. DPC sensitization produced no change in TCRs with frequency above 1 in 1000.

The V gene end was trimmed by 6 bases and the J gene end by 3 bases; junction bases not matched to a gene: 17. Germline V CDR1 and CDR2: SNHLY, FYNNEI. The CDR3 sequence is 18 residues long. The sequencing here drew on whole blood, taken in connection with sensitization to the hapten diphenylcyclopropenone (DPC). This receptor was obtained from a woman aged 45-60 years with alopecia areata. Some clones in this sample may be carry-over from other donors' samples. The chain carries TRBV2 and TRBJ2-7; 10 positions match TRBD2. This chain's CDR3 is CASSGTLLAGGPFYEQYF. For the CDR3, the DNA is TGTGCCAGCAGCGGGACACTATTAGCGGGAGGACCCTTCTACGAGCAGTACTTC.